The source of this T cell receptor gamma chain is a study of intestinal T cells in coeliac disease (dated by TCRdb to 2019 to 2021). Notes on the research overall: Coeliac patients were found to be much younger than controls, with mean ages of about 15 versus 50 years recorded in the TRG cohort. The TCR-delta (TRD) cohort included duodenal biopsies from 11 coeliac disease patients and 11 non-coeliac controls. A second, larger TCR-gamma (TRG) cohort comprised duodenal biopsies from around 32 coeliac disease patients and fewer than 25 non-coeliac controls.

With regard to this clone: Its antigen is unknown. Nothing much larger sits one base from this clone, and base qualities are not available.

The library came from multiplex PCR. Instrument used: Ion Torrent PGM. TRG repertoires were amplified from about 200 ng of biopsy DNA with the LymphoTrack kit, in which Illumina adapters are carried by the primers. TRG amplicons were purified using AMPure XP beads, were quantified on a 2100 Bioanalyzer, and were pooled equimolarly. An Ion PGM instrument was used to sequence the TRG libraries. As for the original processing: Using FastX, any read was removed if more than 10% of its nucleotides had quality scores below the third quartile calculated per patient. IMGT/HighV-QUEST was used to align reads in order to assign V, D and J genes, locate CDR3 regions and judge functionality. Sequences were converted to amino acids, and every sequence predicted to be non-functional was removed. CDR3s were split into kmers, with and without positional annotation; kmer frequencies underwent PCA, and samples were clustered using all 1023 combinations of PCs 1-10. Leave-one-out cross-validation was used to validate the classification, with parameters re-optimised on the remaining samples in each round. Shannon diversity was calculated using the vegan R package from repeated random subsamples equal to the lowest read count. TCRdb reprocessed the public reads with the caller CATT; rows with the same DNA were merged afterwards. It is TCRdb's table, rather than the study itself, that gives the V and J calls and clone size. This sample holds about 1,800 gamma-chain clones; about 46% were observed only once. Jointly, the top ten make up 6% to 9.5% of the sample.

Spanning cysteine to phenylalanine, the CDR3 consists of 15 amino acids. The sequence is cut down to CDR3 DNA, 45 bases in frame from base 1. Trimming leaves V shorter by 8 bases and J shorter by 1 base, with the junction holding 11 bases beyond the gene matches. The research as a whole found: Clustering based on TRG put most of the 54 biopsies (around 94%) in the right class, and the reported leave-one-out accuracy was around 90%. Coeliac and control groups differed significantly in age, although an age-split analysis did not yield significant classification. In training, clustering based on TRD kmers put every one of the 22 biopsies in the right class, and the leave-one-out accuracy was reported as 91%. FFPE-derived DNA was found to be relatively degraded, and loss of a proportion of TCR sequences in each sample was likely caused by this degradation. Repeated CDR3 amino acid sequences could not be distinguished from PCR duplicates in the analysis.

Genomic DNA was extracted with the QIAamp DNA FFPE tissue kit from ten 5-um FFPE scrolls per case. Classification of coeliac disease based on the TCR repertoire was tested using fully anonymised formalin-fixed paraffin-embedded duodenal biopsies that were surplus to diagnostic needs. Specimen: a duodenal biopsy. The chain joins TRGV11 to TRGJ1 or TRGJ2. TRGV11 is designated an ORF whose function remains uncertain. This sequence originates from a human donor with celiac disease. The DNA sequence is TGTGCCTGCTGGACTTCCCCTTTCAATTATTATAAGAAACTCTTT. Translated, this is CACWTSPFNYYKKLF.